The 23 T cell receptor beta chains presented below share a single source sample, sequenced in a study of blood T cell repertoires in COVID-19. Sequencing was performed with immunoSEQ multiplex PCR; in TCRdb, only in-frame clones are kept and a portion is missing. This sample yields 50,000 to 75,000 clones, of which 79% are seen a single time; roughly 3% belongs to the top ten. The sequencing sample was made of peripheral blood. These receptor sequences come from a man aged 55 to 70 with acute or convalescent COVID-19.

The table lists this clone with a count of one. CDR3 in DNA: TGTGCCAGCAGCCCAATAGCGACCTCTTACAATGAGCAGTTCTTC. Its translation: CASSPIATSYNEQFF. The V call is TRBV13, the J call TRBJ2-1; D possibly corresponds to TRBD2 (5 bases). The V end lost 5 bases, the J end lost 4 bases, and 15 bases lay between the germline ends. The CDR3 is 15 amino acids. Per germline, CDR1 PRHDT and CDR2 FYEKMQ (reference sequence). Full variable domain (rest looked up from reference TRBV13 and TRBJ2-1): AAGVIQSPRHLIKEKRETATLKCYPIPRHDTVYWYQQGPGQDPQFLISFYEKMQSDKGSIPDRFSAQQFSDYHSELNMSSLELGDSALYFCASSPIATSYNEQFFGPGTRLTVL.

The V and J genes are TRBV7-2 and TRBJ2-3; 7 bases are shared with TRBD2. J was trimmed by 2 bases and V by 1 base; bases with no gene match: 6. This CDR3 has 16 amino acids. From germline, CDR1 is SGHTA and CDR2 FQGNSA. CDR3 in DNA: TGTGCCAGCAGCTTAGTGGCGGGACTACCCACAGATACGCAGTATTTT. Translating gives CASSLVAGLPTDTQYF.

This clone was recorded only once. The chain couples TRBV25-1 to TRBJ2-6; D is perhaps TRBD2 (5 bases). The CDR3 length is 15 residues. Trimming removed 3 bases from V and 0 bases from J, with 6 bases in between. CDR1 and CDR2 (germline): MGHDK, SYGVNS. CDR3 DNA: TGTGCCAGCAGTGAGGACTTCTCTGGGGCCAACGTCCTGACTTTC. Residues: CASSEDFSGANVLTF.

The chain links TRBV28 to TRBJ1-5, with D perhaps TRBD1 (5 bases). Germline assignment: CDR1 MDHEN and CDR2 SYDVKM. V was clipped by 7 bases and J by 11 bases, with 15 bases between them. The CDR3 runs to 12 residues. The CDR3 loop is CASTPGRDAQHF. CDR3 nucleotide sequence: TGTGCCAGCACCCCGGGGCGGGACGCCCAGCATTTT.

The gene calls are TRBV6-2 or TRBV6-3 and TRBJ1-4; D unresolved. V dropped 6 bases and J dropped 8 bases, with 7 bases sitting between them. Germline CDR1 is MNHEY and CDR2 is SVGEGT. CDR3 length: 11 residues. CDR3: CASSKQEKLFF. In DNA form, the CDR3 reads TGTGCCAGCAGCAAACAAGAAAAACTGTTTTTT.

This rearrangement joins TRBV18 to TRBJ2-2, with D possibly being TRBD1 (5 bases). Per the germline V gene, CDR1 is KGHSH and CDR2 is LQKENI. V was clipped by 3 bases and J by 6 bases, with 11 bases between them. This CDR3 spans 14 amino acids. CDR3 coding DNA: TGTGCCAGCTCACCCGTTCAGGGCGCCGGGGAGCTGTTTTTT. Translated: CASSPVQGAGELFF.

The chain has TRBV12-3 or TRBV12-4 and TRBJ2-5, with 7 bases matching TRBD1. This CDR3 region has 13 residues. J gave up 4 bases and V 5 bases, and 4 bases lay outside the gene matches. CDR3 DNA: TGTGCCAGCAGTGACGACAGGGCAGAGACCCAGTACTTC. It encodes CASSDDRAETQYF.

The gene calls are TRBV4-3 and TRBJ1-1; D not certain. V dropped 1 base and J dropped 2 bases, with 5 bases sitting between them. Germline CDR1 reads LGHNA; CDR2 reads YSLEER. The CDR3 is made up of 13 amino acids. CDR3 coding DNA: TGCGCCAGCAGCCAAGTGGCCAACACTGAAGCTTTCTTT. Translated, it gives CASSQVANTEAFF.

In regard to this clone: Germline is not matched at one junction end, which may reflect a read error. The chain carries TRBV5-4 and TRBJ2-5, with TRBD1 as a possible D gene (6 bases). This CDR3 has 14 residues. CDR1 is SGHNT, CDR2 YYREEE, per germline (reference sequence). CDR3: CASSLDRVQETQYF. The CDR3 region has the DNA TGTGCCAGCAGTTTGGACAGAGTCCAAGAGACCCAGTACTTC.

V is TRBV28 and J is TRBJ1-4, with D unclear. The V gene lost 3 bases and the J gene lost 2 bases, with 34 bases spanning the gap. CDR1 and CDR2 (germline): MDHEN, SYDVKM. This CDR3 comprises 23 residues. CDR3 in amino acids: CASSFPAAGGSKIPSWTNEKLFF. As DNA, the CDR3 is TGTGCCAGCAGTTTTCCGGCAGCGGGCGGATCAAAAATACCGTCCTGGACTAATGAAAAACTGTTTTTT. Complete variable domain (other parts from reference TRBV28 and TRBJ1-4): DVKVTQSSRYLVKRTGEKVFLECVQDMDHENMFWYRQDPGLGLRLIYFSYDVKMKEKGDIPEGYSVSREKKERFSLILESASTNQTSMYLCASSFPAAGGSKIPSWTNEKLFFGSGTQLSVL.

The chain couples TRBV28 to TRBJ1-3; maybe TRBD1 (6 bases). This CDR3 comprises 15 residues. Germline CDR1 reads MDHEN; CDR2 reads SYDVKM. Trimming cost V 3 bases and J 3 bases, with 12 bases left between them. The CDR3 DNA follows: TGTGCCAGCAGTTTTGCAGGGGCAAGTGGAAACACCATATATTTT. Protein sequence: CASSFAGASGNTIYF. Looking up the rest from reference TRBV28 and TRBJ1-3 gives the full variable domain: DVKVTQSSRYLVKRTGEKVFLECVQDMDHENMFWYRQDPGLGLRLIYFSYDVKMKEKGDIPEGYSVSREKKERFSLILESASTNQTSMYLCASSFAGASGNTIYFGEGSWLTVV.

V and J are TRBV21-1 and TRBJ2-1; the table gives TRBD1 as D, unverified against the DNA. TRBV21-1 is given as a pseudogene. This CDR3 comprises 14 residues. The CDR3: CANLTGISYNEQFF. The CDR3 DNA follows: TGTGCCAATCTGACAGGGATCTCCTACAATGAGCAGTTCTTC.

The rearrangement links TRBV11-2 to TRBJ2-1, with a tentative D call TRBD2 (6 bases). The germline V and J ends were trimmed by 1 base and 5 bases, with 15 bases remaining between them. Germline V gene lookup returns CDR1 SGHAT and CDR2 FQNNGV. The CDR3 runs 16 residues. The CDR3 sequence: CASSLAPGVKHNEQFF. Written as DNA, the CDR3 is TGTGCCAGCAGCTTAGCTCCGGGAGTGAAGCACAATGAGCAGTTCTTC.

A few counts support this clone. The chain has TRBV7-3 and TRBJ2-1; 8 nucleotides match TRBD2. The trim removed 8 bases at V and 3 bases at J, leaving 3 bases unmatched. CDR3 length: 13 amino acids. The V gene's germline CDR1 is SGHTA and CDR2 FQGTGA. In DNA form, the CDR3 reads TGTGCCAGCTCGGGACTAGGCTACAATGAGCAGTTCTTC. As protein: CASSGLGYNEQFF.

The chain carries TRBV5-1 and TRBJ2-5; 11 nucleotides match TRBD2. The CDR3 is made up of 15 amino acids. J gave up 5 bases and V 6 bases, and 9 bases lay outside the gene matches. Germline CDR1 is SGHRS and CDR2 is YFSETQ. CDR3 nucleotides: TGCGCCAGCAAGGGCGTAGGACTAGCGGGTGAGACCCAGTACTTC. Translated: CASKGVGLAGETQYF.

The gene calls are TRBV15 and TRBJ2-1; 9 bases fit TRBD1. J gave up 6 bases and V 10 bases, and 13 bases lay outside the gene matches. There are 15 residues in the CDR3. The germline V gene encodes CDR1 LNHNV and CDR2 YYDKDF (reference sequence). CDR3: CARSSGDRVGNEQFF. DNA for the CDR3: TGTGCCAGGAGTTCGGGGGACAGGGTCGGCAATGAGCAGTTCTTC.

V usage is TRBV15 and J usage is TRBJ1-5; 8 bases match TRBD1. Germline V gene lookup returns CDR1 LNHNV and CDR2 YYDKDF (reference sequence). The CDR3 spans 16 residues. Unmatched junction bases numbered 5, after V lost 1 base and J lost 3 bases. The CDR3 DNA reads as TGTGCCACCAGCAGAGGTGGACAGGGCGTCAATCAGCCCCAGCATTTT. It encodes CATSRGGQGVNQPQHF.

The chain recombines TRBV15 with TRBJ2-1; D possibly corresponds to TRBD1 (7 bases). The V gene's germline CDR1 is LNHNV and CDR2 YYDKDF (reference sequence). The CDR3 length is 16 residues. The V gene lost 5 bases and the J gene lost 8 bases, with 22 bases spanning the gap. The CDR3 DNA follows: TGTGCCACCAGCTCCCCAGGGCGGGAAGGGGGCCATGAGCAGTTCTTC. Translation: CATSSPGREGGHEQFF.

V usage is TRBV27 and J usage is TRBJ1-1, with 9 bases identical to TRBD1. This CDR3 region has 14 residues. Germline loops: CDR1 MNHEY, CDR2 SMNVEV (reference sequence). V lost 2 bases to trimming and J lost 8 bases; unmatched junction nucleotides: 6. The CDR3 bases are TGTGCCAGCAGTTTAAGGAGGGACAGGGAAGAAGCTTTCTTT. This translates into CASSLRRDREEAFF.

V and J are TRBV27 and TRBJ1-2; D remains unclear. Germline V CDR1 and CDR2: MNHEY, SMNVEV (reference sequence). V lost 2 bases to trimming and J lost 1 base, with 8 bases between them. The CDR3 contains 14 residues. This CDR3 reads CASSLSAYNYGYTF. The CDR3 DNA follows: TGTGCCAGCAGTTTAAGCGCTTATAACTATGGCTACACCTTC.

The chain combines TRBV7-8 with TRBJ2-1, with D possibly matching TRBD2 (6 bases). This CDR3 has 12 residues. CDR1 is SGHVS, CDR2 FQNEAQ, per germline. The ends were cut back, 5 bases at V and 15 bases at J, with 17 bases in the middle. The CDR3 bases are TGTGCCAGCAGCGAAGGGTGGGGGGAGGTGTTCTTC. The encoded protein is CASSEGWGEVFF.

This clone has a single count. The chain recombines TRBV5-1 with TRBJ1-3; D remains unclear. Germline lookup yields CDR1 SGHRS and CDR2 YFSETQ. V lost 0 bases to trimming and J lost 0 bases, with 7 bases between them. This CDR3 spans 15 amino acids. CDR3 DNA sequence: TGCGCCAGCAGCTTGGTCCCCGTCTCTGGAAACACCATATATTTT. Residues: CASSLVPVSGNTIYF.

This CDR3 is CASSFEEETQYF. In nucleotides, the CDR3 is TGCGCCAGCAGCTTTGAGGAGGAGACCCAGTACTTC. The rearrangement links TRBV5-1 to TRBJ2-5; D is uncertain. Germline values: CDR1 SGHRS, CDR2 YFSETQ. This CDR3 has 12 residues. Trimming removed 2 bases from V and 5 bases from J, with 7 bases in between.